The 22 T cell receptor beta chains listed next were all sequenced from one sample in a study of vaccination effects on CD4 cells after COVID-19. The antigens for these receptors are not known. Antigen-specific CD4+ T cell clonotypes were called by their expansion after viral peptide-pool culture in ViraFEST. A roughly 10-day culture period preceded the isolation of CD4+ T cells. Each person got two doses of an mRNA SARS-CoV-2 vaccine, BNT162b2 or mRNA-1273. Profiled with immunoSEQ multiplex PCR; TCRdb holds only in-frame clones, not every one. Among tens of thousands of clones, around two thirds were seen once, and the ten largest hold approximately 1.5%. The sequenced sample was CD4+ T cells from PBMCs cultured with HCoV-229E spike peptides, obtained after COVID-19 vaccination. Source of these receptors: a human donor who received a COVID-19 vaccine.

The rearrangement joins TRBV6-5 to TRBJ2-5, with 7 bases that match TRBD2. With 6 bases clipped from V and 3 bases from J, the junction kept 7 bases outside the gene matches. CDR1 and CDR2 (germline): MNHEY, SVGAGI. This CDR3 contains 14 residues. The CDR3 loop reads CASRRLAGEETQYF. The CDR3 DNA is TGTGCCAGCAGACGACTGGCGGGGGAAGAGACCCAGTACTTC.

The V gene is TRBV6-5, the J gene TRBJ2-1; the match to TRBD2 covers 8 bases. The V gene end was trimmed by 3 bases and the J gene end by 8 bases; junction bases not matched to a gene: 9. The CDR3 extends over 15 amino acids. The germline CDR1 and CDR2 sequences are MNHEY and SVGAGI. CDR3 loop: CASSYLRGGPYEQFF. Here the CDR3 DNA reads TGTGCCAGCAGTTATCTTCGGGGGGGGCCCTATGAGCAGTTCTTC.

Only a few counts were recorded for this clone. The CDR3 is CASSPQGPYEQYV. The CDR3 DNA is TGTGCCAGCAGTCCGCAGGGACCGTACGAGCAGTACGTC. The V and J genes are TRBV12-3 or TRBV12-4 and TRBJ2-7, with D perhaps assigned TRBD1 or TRBD2 (5 bases each). Trimming took off 5 bases at V and 4 bases at J, with 12 bases between the two ends. The CDR3 consists of 13 residues.

The chain uses TRBV6-5 and TRBJ2-5; D perhaps matches TRBD2 (7 bases). CDR1 and CDR2 from the germline V gene are MNHEY and SVGAGI. V dropped 6 bases and J dropped 5 bases, with 16 bases sitting between them. The CDR3 is made up of 14 amino acids. Here the CDR3 reads CASRDRGAQETQYF. The CDR3 DNA is TGTGCCAGCAGGGACCGGGGGGCGCAGGAGACCCAGTACTTC.

This clone came up once. The V and J genes are TRBV30 and TRBJ1-2; D possibly corresponds to TRBD1 (5 bases). Germline loops: CDR1 GTSNPN, CDR2 SVGIG (reference sequence). The V end lost 4 bases, the J end lost 0 bases, and 18 bases lay between the germline ends. The CDR3 totals 16 residues. The CDR3 protein is CAWTLPEGHTNYGYTF. The CDR3 region has the DNA TGTGCCTGGACCCTTCCCGAGGGGCATACTAACTATGGCTACACCTTC. The full variable domain, completed using reference TRBV30 and TRBJ1-2, is SQTIHQWPATLVQPVGSPLSLECTVEGTSNPNLYWYRQAAGRGLQLLFYSVGIGQISSEVPQNLSASRPQDRQFILSSKKLLLSDSGFYLCAWTLPEGHTNYGYTFGSGTRLTVV.

This clone appeared a single time. The chain combines TRBV7-6 with TRBJ2-3; D tentatively reads TRBD1 or TRBD2 (5 bases each). Germline CDR1 and CDR2: SGHVS and FNYEAQ. The V end lost 2 bases, the J end lost 4 bases, and 10 bases lay between the germline ends. This CDR3 is built from 14 residues. CDR3 protein: CASSLFGAPDTQYF. The CDR3 DNA follows: TGTGCCAGCAGCTTATTCGGGGCCCCAGATACGCAGTATTTT.

This sequence joins TRBV9 and TRBJ2-5; maybe TRBD2 (6 bases). Trimming left V 0 bases short and J 1 base short, with 7 bases between. The length of the CDR3 is 14 residues. From germline, CDR1 is SGDLS and CDR2 YYNGEE. As DNA, the CDR3 is TGTGCCAGCAGCGTAGGGGGACTCCAAGAGACCCAGTACTTC. Its translation: CASSVGGLQETQYF.

With respect to this clone: Other nucleotide sequences from this sample produce the same CDR3. This chain joins TRBV3-1 (or the pseudogene TRBV3-2) and TRBJ1-2; D is unclear. From germline, CDR1 is LGHDT and CDR2 YNNKEL (reference sequence). V was cut by 1 base and J by 2 bases, with 8 bases left in between. CDR3 size: 14 residues. The CDR3 coding sequence is TGTGCCAGCAGCCAAGGCCGAGGGAACTATGGCTACACCTTC. Translated: CASSQGRGNYGYTF.

This clone was detected only a few times. The chain links TRBV5-1 to TRBJ1-3; possible D gene TRBD1, 5 bases. Germline CDR1 and CDR2: SGHRS and YFSETQ. Trimming shortened V by 3 bases and J by 3 bases, and 10 bases separated the two germline ends. CDR3 size: 14 residues. As DNA, the CDR3 is TGCGCCAGCAGCTCGACAGAACGTGGAAACACCATATATTTT. It yields the protein CASSSTERGNTIYF.

CDR3 in amino acids: CASSLSGQLEKLFF. CDR3 bases: TGTGCCAGCAGTCTATCGGGTCAACTTGAAAAACTGTTTTTT. The rearrangement uses TRBV6-5 and TRBJ1-4; D gene ambiguous. Trimming removed 5 bases at V and 7 bases at J, with 14 bases between. Germline CDR1 is MNHEY and CDR2 is SVGAGI. The CDR3 length is 14 residues.

The V call is TRBV7-2, the J call TRBJ1-3, with 7 positions matching TRBD1. After removal of 4 bases from V and 0 bases from J, the junction contained 9 bases not matched to a gene. The length of the CDR3 is 17 residues. Germline V CDR1 and CDR2: SGHTA, FQGNSA. CDR3 nucleotide sequence: TGTGCCAGCAGCTCCCCGTCTAGGGACAGCTCTGGAAACACCATATATTTT. Protein product: CASSSPSRDSSGNTIYF.

The rearrangement links TRBV9 to TRBJ1-5; no firm D call. The V gene's germline CDR1 is SGDLS and CDR2 YYNGEE. The V and J ends lost 4 bases and 2 bases respectively, with 10 bases between them. The CDR3 has 14 residues. CDR3 amino acids: CASSRTLGNQPQHF. CDR3 coding DNA: TGTGCCAGCAGCCGGACCTTGGGCAATCAGCCCCAGCATTTT.

The rearrangement uses TRBV20-1 and TRBJ2-5, with D uncertain. Trimming took 4 bases from V and 5 from J, leaving 5 bases between them. CDR1 is DFQATT, CDR2 SNEGSKA, per germline (reference sequence). The CDR3 contains 10 residues. The CDR3 loop reads CSATSETQYF. In DNA form, the CDR3 reads TGCAGTGCTACCAGCGAGACCCAGTACTTC.

The rearrangement joins TRBV12-5 to TRBJ1-1; D gene unclear. CDR1 and CDR2 (germline): LGHNT, FRNRAP. The CDR3 is made up of 13 amino acids. V was clipped by 7 bases and J by 3 bases, with 12 bases between them. The CDR3 loop is CASDLKRDTEAFF. CDR3 sequence (DNA): TGTGCTAGTGACCTCAAGCGAGACACTGAAGCTTTCTTT.

This chain connects TRBV18 to TRBJ2-5, with 9 bases fitting TRBD2. Losses at the gene ends were 1 base for V and 0 bases for J; bases not matched to a gene: 0. This CDR3 has 15 residues. Germline CDR1 is KGHSH and CDR2 is LQKENI. The CDR3 loop is CASSPRLADQETQYF. The CDR3, as DNA: TGTGCCAGCTCACCACGACTAGCGGACCAAGAGACCCAGTACTTC.

This chain joins TRBV9 and TRBJ2-2; 7 bases agree with TRBD2. The CDR3 has 18 residues. CDR1 SGDLS and CDR2 YYNGEE come from the germline V gene. Unmatched junction bases numbered 11, after V lost 3 bases and J lost 0 bases. The CDR3, as DNA: TGTGCCAGCAGCGGACCCCTGGGAGGGCAGACGAACACCGGGGAGCTGTTTTTT. This codes for CASSGPLGGQTNTGELFF.

The CDR3 loop reads CASSQEFGGTEAFF. CDR3 DNA sequence: TGCGCCAGCAGCCAAGAGTTCGGGGGGACTGAAGCTTTCTTT. The J gene is TRBJ1-1, the V gene TRBV4-3, with D perhaps TRBD1 (5 bases). Trimming removed 0 bases at V and 5 bases at J, with 10 bases between. CDR3 length: 14 amino acids. Germline V gene sequence: CDR1 LGHNA, CDR2 YSLEER.

The rearrangement uses TRBV19 and TRBJ1-6; no definite D call. V was shortened by 7 bases and J by 10 bases, with 26 bases between the two germline ends. CDR1 and CDR2 (germline): LNHDA, SQIVND (reference sequence). This CDR3 spans 17 amino acids. DNA for the CDR3: TGTGCCAGTACCCAGCGGGCCCTAACGTACCGAGACTCACCCCTCCACTTT. This translates into CASTQRALTYRDSPLHF.

This chain links TRBV12-3 or TRBV12-4 with TRBJ1-2, with 9 bases that match TRBD1. The CDR3 length is 13 residues. Trimming took 4 bases from V and 7 from J; bases not matched to a gene: 4. CDR3: CASSSGQGSGYTF. The CDR3, as DNA: TGTGCCAGCAGTTCGGGACAGGGTAGTGGCTACACCTTC.

This clone has a single count. The chain has TRBV3-1 (or the pseudogene TRBV3-2) and TRBJ2-5; weak D call: TRBD1 (5 bases). Per germline, CDR1 LGHDT and CDR2 YNNKEL (reference sequence). V lost 1 base, J lost 11 bases, and 11 bases lay in between. This CDR3 contains 12 residues. CDR3 in DNA: TGTGCCAGCAGCCAAGGGGGCTTGTCTCAGTACTTC. It codes for CASSQGGLSQYF.

The genes are TRBV6-5 and TRBJ2-7; 7 bases fit TRBD1. The CDR3 loop spans 15 amino acids. Germline V lookup: CDR1 MNHEY, CDR2 SVGAGI. V shed 5 bases, J shed 1 base, and the junction held 8 bases outside the gene matches. The CDR3 is CASSRTGTASYEQYV. The DNA of the CDR3 is TGTGCCAGCAGTAGAACCGGGACAGCGTCCTACGAGCAGTACGTC.

The rearrangement joins TRBV6-1 to TRBJ2-2; D gene unclear. The germline V gene has CDR1 MNHNS and CDR2 SASEGT. The CDR3 consists of 17 residues. V gave up 2 bases and J gave up 1 base, with 14 bases separating them. In DNA, the CDR3 is TGTGCCAGCAGTGAATTTTCGCAGGTATTGAACACCGGGGAGCTGTTTTTT. It translates to CASSEFSQVLNTGELFF.